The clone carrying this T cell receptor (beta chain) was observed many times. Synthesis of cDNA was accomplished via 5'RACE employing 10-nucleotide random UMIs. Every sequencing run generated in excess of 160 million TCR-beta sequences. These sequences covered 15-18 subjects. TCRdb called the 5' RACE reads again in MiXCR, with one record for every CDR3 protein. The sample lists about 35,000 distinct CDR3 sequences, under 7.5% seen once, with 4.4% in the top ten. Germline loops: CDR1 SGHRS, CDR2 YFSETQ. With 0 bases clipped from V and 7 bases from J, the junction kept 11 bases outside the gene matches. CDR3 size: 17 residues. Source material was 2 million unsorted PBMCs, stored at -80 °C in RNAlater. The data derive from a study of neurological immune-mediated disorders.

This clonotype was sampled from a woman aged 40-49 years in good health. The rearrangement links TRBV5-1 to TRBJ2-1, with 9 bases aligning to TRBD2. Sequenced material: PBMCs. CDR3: CASSLAPIAGAGNEQFF. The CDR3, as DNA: TGCGCCAGCAGCTTGGCCCCAATAGCGGGAGCGGGTAATGAGCAGTTCTTC.